Listed below are T cell receptor beta chains from one sample, sequenced in a study of regulatory T cells in long-lasting Graves disease. One entry per CDR3 protein, called by TCRdb with MiXCR from the multiplex PCR reads. The data show some 400,000 distinct CDR3 sequences, with 15% seen just once and 16% held by the top ten. This same sample was also taken into another study, of T cells in Graves' hyperthyroidism and ophthalmopathy.

The source was peripheral blood mononuclear cells (PBMCs), collected at new diagnosis, from a patient treated with antithyroid drugs. These receptors were taken from a woman in her 30s with Graves disease. The conserved cysteine and the conserved F or W are not part of the CDR3 here. Expanded clones are given a class, and other clones once, few, many or no size at all.

TRBJ2-2 TRBV30 few AWNLRLSGELF
TRBJ2-1 TRBV18 NA ASSTGLATTEQF
TRBJ2-1 TRBV6-5 many ASSLRRTSSYNEQF
TRBJ2-3 TRBV9 many ASSEGTSGRTQY
TRBJ2-7 TRBV20-1 NA SARAGTSGIYEQY
TRBJ1-1 TRBV6-4 many ARQTGEGTEAF
TRBJ1-1 TRBV5-1 few ASSPTRTGKNTEAF
TRBJ2-3 TRBV29-1 NA SVGIGQRDTQY
TRBJ2-1 TRBV7-2 many ASSVTGTSNEQF
TRBJ2-2 TRBV7-6 many ASTTGGSGTTGELF
TRBJ1-6 TRBV5-1 NA ASSLVQGDYNSPLH
TRBJ1-5 TRBV30 NA ARRQGRMDMGNQPQH
TRBJ2-1 TRBV7-2 many ASSFRYNEQF
TRBJ1-5 TRBV5-6 few ASSQRDQPQH